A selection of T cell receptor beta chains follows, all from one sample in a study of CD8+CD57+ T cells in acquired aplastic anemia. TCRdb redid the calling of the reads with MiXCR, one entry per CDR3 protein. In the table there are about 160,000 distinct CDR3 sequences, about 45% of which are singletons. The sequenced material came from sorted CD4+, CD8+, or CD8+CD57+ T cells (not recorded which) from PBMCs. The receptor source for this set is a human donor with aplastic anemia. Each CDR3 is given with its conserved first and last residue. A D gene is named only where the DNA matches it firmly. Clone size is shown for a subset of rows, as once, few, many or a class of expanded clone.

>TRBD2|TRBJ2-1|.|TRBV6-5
TGTGCCAGCAGTTACGAGGGACTAGCGGGTCAGGGTGAGCAGTTCTTC
CASSYEGLAGQGEQFF
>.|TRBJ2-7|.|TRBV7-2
TGTGCCAGCAGTCGCACGGGCGAGCAGTACTTC
CASSRTGEQYF
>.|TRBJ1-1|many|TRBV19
TGTGCCAGTAGTTGGGGGCCGAACACTGAAGCTTTCTTT
CASSWGPNTEAFF
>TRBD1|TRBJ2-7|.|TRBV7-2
TGTGCCAGCAGCCTAGGGACAGGCTTCTACGAGCAGTACTTC
CASSLGTGFYEQYF
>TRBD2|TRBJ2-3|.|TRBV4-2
TGTGCCAGCAGCCGAGATTCCGGGACTAGCGTAACAGATACGCGGTATTTT
CASSRDSGTSVTDTRYF
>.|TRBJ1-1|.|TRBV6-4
TGTGCCAGCAGCCGAAGGGAGGGCACTGAAGCTTTCTTT
CASSRREGTEAFF
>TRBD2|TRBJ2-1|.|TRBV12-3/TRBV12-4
TGTGCCAGCAGTCAAGCGGGAGGGCCCAATGAGCAGTTCTTC
CASSQAGGPNEQFF
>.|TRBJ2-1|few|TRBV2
TGTGCCAGCAGTGAATGGTGGTCAAATGAGCAGTTCTTC
CASSEWWSNEQFF
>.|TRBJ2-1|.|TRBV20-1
TGCAGTGCTGATACCGGGACGAAAAACAATGAGCAGTTCTTC
CSADTGTKNNEQFF
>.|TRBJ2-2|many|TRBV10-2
TGCGCCAGCAGTGTCGCCGGGGAGCTGTTTTTT
CASSVAGELFF
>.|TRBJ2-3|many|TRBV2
TGTGCCAGCAGGCAGAGCACAGATACGCAGTATTTT
CASRQSTDTQYF
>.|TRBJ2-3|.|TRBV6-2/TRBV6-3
TGTGCCAGCAGTTACGGGCAGAGACGGACGACAGATACGCAGTATTTT
CASSYGQRRTTDTQYF
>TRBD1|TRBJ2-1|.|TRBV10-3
TGTGCCATCGGAAGTACAGGGGGTGATGAGCAGTTCTTC
CAIGSTGGDEQFF
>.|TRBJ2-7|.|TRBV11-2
TGTGCCAGCAGCTACGAGGCTAGCGGGACAGGGTTCTACGAGCAGTACTTC
CASSYEASGTGFYEQYF
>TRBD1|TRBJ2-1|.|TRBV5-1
TGCGCCAGCAGCCTAGGACAGGATGGGGGTGAGCAGTTCTTC
CASSLGQDGGEQFF
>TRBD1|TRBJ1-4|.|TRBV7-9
TGTGCCAGCGCGGACAGGACCCATGAAAAACTGTTTTTT
CASADRTHEKLFF
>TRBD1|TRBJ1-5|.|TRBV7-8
TGTGCCAGCAGCTCGACAGGGCAGGATCAGCCCCAGCATTTT
CASSSTGQDQPQHF
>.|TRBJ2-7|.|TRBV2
TGTGCCAGCCAACAGGACACCTACGAGCAGTACTTC
CASQQDTYEQYF
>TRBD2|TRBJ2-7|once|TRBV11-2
TGTGCCAGCAGCCCGGGGGGGCCGGACAGCTCCTACGAGCAGTACTTC
CASSPGGPDSSYEQYF
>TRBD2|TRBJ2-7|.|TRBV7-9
TGTGCCAGCAGCCGAACTAGCGGGAGTGCCGACGGGCAGTACTTC
CASSRTSGSADGQYF
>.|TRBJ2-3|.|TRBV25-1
TGTGCCAGCAGTGATGTCTACGGGGAAGGACGTAGAGATACGCAGTATTTT
CASSDVYGEGRRDTQYF
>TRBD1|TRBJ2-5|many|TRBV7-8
TGTGCCAGCAGCGCCACGGGACAGGAGCGGACCCAGTACTTC
CASSATGQERTQYF
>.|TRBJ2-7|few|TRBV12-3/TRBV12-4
TGTGCCAGCAGTTCGATGGGGGAGCAGTACTTC
CASSSMGEQYF
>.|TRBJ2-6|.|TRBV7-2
TGTGCCAGCACCCCACCAGGGACTGGGGCCAACGTCCTGACTTTC
CASTPPGTGANVLTF
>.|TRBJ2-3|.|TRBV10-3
TGTGCCATCAGTGGGATGGGGAACACAGATACGCAGTATTTT
CAISGMGNTDTQYF
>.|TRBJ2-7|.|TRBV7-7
TGTGCCAGCACTCCGGGACACAAGTACGAGCAGTACTTC
CASTPGHKYEQYF
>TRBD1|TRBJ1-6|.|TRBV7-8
TGTGCCAGCAGCGAGGGACAGGGTGATTCACCCCTCCACTTT
CASSEGQGDSPLHF
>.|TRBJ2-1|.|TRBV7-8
TGTGCCAGCAGCTTAGTTTTAATCGGGGATGAGCAGTTCTTC
CASSLVLIGDEQFF
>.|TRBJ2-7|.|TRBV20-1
TGCAGTGCAGATGACACGAACCTATCCTACGAGCGGTACTTC
CSADDTNLSYERYF
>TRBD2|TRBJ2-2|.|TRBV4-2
TGTGCCAGCAACGGAGGGACTAGCGGGGGGAACACCGGGGAGCTGTTTTTT
CASNGGTSGGNTGELFF
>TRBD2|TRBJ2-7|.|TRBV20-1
TGCAGTGCTAGGTCCTTTCAGACTAGCGGGAGGTCGGTCTACGAGCAGTACTTC
CSARSFQTSGRSVYEQYF
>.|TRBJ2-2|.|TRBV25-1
TGTGCCAGCAGCCGCTCACACACCGGGGAGCTGTTTTTT
CASSRSHTGELFF
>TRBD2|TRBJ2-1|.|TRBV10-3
TGTGCCGCCCGGAGCGGGAGGTACAATGAGCAGTTCTTC
CAARSGRYNEQFF
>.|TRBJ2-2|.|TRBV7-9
TGTGCCAGCAGACCAGACCTCGGGGAGCTGTTTTTT
CASRPDLGELFF
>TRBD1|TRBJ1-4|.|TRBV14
TGTGCTAGAGACAGGGGAGGATCTAATGAAAAACTGTTTTTT
CARDRGGSNEKLFF
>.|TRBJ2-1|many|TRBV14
TGTGCCAGCAGCCAAGTGGGGGGCGCAGTCTACAATGAGCAGTTCTTC
CASSQVGGAVYNEQFF
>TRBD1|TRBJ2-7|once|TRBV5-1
TGCGCCAGCAGCTACAGGGGGGAGAACTACGAGCAGTACTTC
CASSYRGENYEQYF
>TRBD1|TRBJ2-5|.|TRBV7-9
TGTGCCAGCAGCTTACAGGGGGAAGAGACCCAGTACTTC
CASSLQGEETQYF
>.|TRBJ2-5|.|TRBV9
TGTGCCAGCAGCGCGGCCACGGAGACCCAGTACTTC
CASSAATETQYF
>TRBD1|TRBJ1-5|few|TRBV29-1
TGCAGCGTTGGGACAGGGGACAATCAGCCCCAGCATTTT
CSVGTGDNQPQHF
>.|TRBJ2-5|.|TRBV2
TGTGCCAGCAGGTACAGGGATGGGCAAGAGACCCAGTACTTC
CASRYRDGQETQYF
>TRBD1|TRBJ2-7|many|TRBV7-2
TGTGCCAGCAGCCCGTCCGGGACAGAGACCTACGAGCAGTACTTC
CASSPSGTETYEQYF
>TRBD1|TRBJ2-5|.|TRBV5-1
TGCGCCAGCAGCTCCGATGGGACAGGGACAATTCAAGAGACCCAGTACTTC
CASSSDGTGTIQETQYF
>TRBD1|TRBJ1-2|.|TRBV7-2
TGTGCCAGCAGCTTAGGAATGGGACAGGGGCATGGCTACACCTTC
CASSLGMGQGHGYTF
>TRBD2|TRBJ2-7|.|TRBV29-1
TGCAGCGTCCTCAGGACTAGCACACCCTACGAGCAGTACTTC
CSVLRTSTPYEQYF